Following are 11 T cell receptor beta chains from one sample sequenced in a study of CXCR3-negative and CXCR3-positive naive CD8 T cells. The libraries of TRB cDNA were prepared using 5' RACE with UMI labels. Each CDR3 protein gets one entry in TCRdb, which reprocessed the 5' RACE reads and gives no DNA. The table lists over 100,000 distinct CDR3 sequences. Sequencing input: naive CXCR3- CD8+ T cells from blood. Subset: CD45RO-CCR7+CD27+CD95- naive CD8+ T cells lacking CXCR3 (TNR3-). The receptor source for this set is a human donor in good health. Some clones in this sample may be carry-over from other donors' samples.

The V call is TRBV12-3 or TRBV12-4, the J call TRBJ2-3; TCRdb picks TRBD2, but there is no DNA to check that call. The length of the CDR3 is 15 residues. CDR3 region: CASSPEAGREDTQYF.

The chain carries TRBV29-1 and TRBJ1-1; TCRdb outputs TRBD1, but without DNA this stays unchecked. The CDR3 runs to 14 residues. Germline CDR1 SQVTM, CDR2 ANQGSEA. The CDR3 loop reads CSVEVGTQDTEAFF.

This chain joins TRBV29-1 and TRBJ1-5. The CDR3 totals 15 residues. CDR1 is SQVTM, CDR2 ANQGSEA, per germline. The CDR3 protein is CSVGGTRYSNQPQHF.

V usage is TRBV14 and J usage is TRBJ2-5; TCRdb picks TRBD1, but there is no DNA to check that call. The CDR3 totals 15 residues. The germline gives CDR1 SGHDN, CDR2 FVKESK. This CDR3 reads CASSQETGGSETQYF.

The J gene is TRBJ2-2, the V gene TRBV20-1; TCRdb calls TRBD1, which cannot be checked without DNA. The CDR3 is made up of 14 amino acids. The germline V gene has CDR1 DFQATT and CDR2 SNEGSKA (reference sequence). CDR3 in amino acids: CSASPRGTTGELFF.

V and J are TRBV28 and TRBJ2-1; absent DNA, TCRdb's TRBD1 call cannot be checked. Germline loops: CDR1 MDHEN, CDR2 SYDVKM. The CDR3 runs to 13 residues. CDR3 amino acids: CASSHGTLNEQFF.

The chain couples TRBV7-3 to TRBJ2-1. This CDR3 is built from 15 residues. From germline, CDR1 is SGHTA and CDR2 FQGTGA. The CDR3: CASSPHLGPDNEQFF.

CDR3 sequence reads: CASSQGTASYNEQFF. J is TRBJ2-1 and V is TRBV4-3; the TRBD1 assignment by TCRdb is unverifiable without DNA. This CDR3 is built from 15 residues. Germline V gene lookup returns CDR1 LGHNA and CDR2 YSLEER.

This chain links TRBV7-9 with TRBJ2-7; the TCRdb D gene call, TRBD2, has no DNA to confirm it. The V gene's germline CDR1 is SEHNR and CDR2 FQNEAQ (reference sequence). The CDR3 covers 13 residues. The CDR3: CASSPRRGIEQYF.

The rearrangement uses TRBV5-1 and TRBJ2-7. Looked up from germline, CDR1 is SGHRS and CDR2 is YFSETQ. The CDR3 covers 14 residues. CDR3 loop: CASSLQGISYEQYF.

The V call is TRBV5-6, the J call TRBJ1-2; TCRdb lists TRBD1, though no DNA is available to test this call. CDR3 size: 15 residues. Germline V gene sequence: CDR1 SGHDT, CDR2 YYEEEE. The CDR3 reads CASTPPRGRNYGYTF.